Shown below are 29 T cell receptor beta chains from a single sample sequenced in a study of shared clonotypes between healthy human individuals. Assay used: immunoSEQ multiplex PCR; TCRdb lists only in-frame clones, some missing. The sample includes 2.5 million or so clones, approximately 94% of them seen just once. The sequencing sample was made of naive CD4+ T cells sorted from blood. Subset indicated: CD45RA+ positively selected. The receptors originated from a man aged 18-30 years in good health.

This chain uses TRBV7-9 with TRBJ2-1, with 9 bases lining up with TRBD1. Looked up from germline, CDR1 is SEHNR and CDR2 is FQNEAQ (reference sequence). This CDR3 contains 16 residues. Germline trimming cut 4 bases from V and 5 bases from J; bases unmatched to any gene: 9. The chain's CDR3 is CASSSNWDRANNEQFF. The CDR3 DNA reads TGTGCCAGCAGCTCAAACTGGGACAGGGCAAACAATGAGCAGTTCTTC.

The rearrangement joins TRBV4-3 to TRBJ1-1, with 7 positions matching TRBD1. The CDR3 spans 15 residues. Looked up from germline, CDR1 is LGHNA and CDR2 is YSLEER. V dropped 1 base and J dropped 0; count of bases not matched to a gene: 2. This CDR3 is CASSQVDRMNTEAFF. CDR3 in DNA: TGCGCCAGCAGCCAAGTGGACAGGATGAACACTGAAGCTTTCTTT.

The chain carries TRBV27 and TRBJ2-7; D may be TRBD1 (6 bases). The germline V and J ends were trimmed by 5 bases and 2 bases, with 10 bases remaining between them. This CDR3 is built from 13 residues. Germline V gene data show CDR1 as MNHEY and CDR2 as SMNVEV (reference sequence). The CDR3 reads CASSVDRTYEQYF. In DNA, the CDR3 is TGTGCCAGCAGTGTCGACAGGACCTACGAGCAGTACTTC.

The rearrangement uses TRBV4-3 and TRBJ2-7, with D possibly TRBD2 on 5 matching bases. Looked up from germline, CDR1 is LGHNA and CDR2 is YSLEER. This CDR3 spans 15 amino acids. Trimming cost V 0 bases and J 3 bases, with 12 bases left between them. The CDR3 nucleotides are TGCGCCAGCAGCCAAGAGCCCGGGAACGGCTACGAGCAGTACTTC. It is translated as CASSQEPGNGYEQYF.

The rearrangement uses TRBV7-9 and TRBJ1-4; the D gene is possibly TRBD1 (5 bases). V lost 4 bases and J lost 7, with 13 bases in between. The CDR3 is 14 residues long. Germline CDR1 and CDR2: SEHNR and FQNEAQ (reference sequence). The CDR3 sequence: CASSSLGGGEKLFF. CDR3 coding DNA: TGTGCCAGCAGCTCACTGGGGGGAGGTGAAAAACTGTTTTTT.

The chain joins TRBV7-2 to TRBJ2-7; the D gene could be TRBD1 or TRBD2 (5 bases each). Germline CDR1 reads SGHTA; CDR2 reads FQGNSA. The CDR3 contains 13 residues. With 5 bases removed from V and 3 bases from J, the gap between germline ends came to 11 bases. The CDR3 DNA reads TGTGCCAGCAGCCGAGCTGGGGGCTACGAGCAGTACTTC. This sequence encodes CASSRAGGYEQYF.

The chain recombines TRBV7-6 with TRBJ1-4; a possible D gene is TRBD1 (6 bases). The length of the CDR3 is 17 residues. Germline assignment: CDR1 SGHVS and CDR2 FNYEAQ. Trimming took off 2 bases at V and 0 bases at J, with 13 bases between the two ends. This chain's CDR3 is CASSLRGAGSTNEKLFF. DNA for the CDR3: TGTGCCAGCAGCTTAAGGGGGGCCGGATCAACTAATGAAAAACTGTTTTTT. Full variable domain (missing parts from reference TRBV7-6 and TRBJ1-4): GAGVSQSPRYKVTKRGQDVALRCDPISGHVSLYWYRQALGQGPEFLTYFNYEAQQDKSGLPNDRFSAERPEGSISTLTIQRTEQRDSAMYRCASSLRGAGSTNEKLFFGSGTQLSVL.

The chain links TRBV7-9 to TRBJ2-5, with D tentatively TRBD1 (6 bases). The germline gives CDR1 SEHNR, CDR2 FQNEAQ (reference sequence). V lost 8 bases and J 14 bases, leaving 18 bases between the germline ends. CDR3 length: 11 amino acids. CDR3 region: CASAAQGIPYF. The CDR3, as DNA: TGTGCCAGCGCCGCGCAGGGGATCCCCTACTTC.

V is TRBV4-3 and J is TRBJ2-7, with 7 bases that match TRBD2. The V gene's germline CDR1 is LGHNA and CDR2 YSLEER. The V segment lost 0 bases and the J segment 6 bases; nucleotides outside the gene matches: 2. This CDR3 is 13 amino acids long. CDR3 amino acids: CASSQDGGTEQYF. CDR3 DNA sequence: TGCGCCAGCAGCCAAGACGGGGGGACCGAGCAGTACTTC.

The chain uses TRBV14 and TRBJ1-2; D is unclear. V was shortened by 1 base and J by 4 bases, with 10 bases between the two germline ends. From germline, CDR1 is SGHDN and CDR2 FVKESK. The CDR3 length is 14 residues. The CDR3 region is CASSQVGMGYGYTF. As DNA, the CDR3 is TGTGCCAGCAGCCAAGTTGGGATGGGCTATGGCTACACCTTC.

The chain uses TRBV12-1 and TRBJ2-7; the table's D gene call, TRBD1, was not cross checked with the DNA. TRBV12-1 is classified as a pseudogene. There are 18 residues in the CDR3. The CDR3 DNA follows: TGTGCCAGCAGCTTCCCCTGGCAAGGACAGGGTAGAACCTACGAGCAGTACTTC. Its protein is CASSFPWQGQGRTYEQYF.

The chain carries TRBV10-3 and TRBJ2-5; TRBD2 matches at 8 bases. Unmatched junction bases numbered 4, after V lost 7 bases and J lost 3 bases. This CDR3 spans 13 amino acids. Germline CDR1 reads ENHRY; CDR2 reads SYGVKD. DNA for the CDR3: TGTGCCATCAAGAGCGGGAGTGAAGAGACCCAGTACTTC. Amino acid sequence: CAIKSGSEETQYF.

V and J are TRBV10-3 and TRBJ2-3, with TRBD1 matching 9 bases. This CDR3 is 15 amino acids long. The germline V gene encodes CDR1 ENHRY and CDR2 SYGVKD. V was pared by 6 bases and J by 0 bases, with 4 bases of the junction left unmatched. CDR3 loop: CAIRTGGMSTDTQYF. The CDR3 coding sequence is TGTGCCATCAGGACAGGGGGAATGAGCACAGATACGCAGTATTTT.

The chain links TRBV6-6 to TRBJ2-7, with 11 positions matching TRBD2. This CDR3 is built from 15 residues. Germline V gene data show CDR1 as MNHNY and CDR2 as SVGAGI (reference sequence). Trimming removed 3 bases from V and 6 bases from J; junction bases left unmatched: 7. CDR3 sequence reads: CASSYPASGGFEQYF. CDR3 sequence (DNA): TGTGCCAGCAGTTATCCGGCTAGCGGGGGGTTCGAGCAGTACTTC.

In regard to this clone: Other nucleotide sequences from this sample produce the same CDR3. This chain links TRBV7-2 with TRBJ2-7; TRBD2 agrees at 7 bases. Germline trimming cut 4 bases from V and 2 bases from J; bases unmatched to any gene: 5. The CDR3 loop spans 14 amino acids. Per the germline V gene, CDR1 is SGHTA and CDR2 is FQGNSA. CDR3 protein: CASSSGTTPYEQYF. As DNA, the CDR3 is TGTGCCAGCAGCTCCGGGACTACACCCTACGAGCAGTACTTC.

This clone was detected a few times. V gene TRBV7-2 combines with J gene TRBJ2-2, with D possibly being TRBD2 (5 bases). The length of the CDR3 is 15 residues. Germline V gene lookup returns CDR1 SGHTA and CDR2 FQGNSA. Trimming took 0 bases from V and 1 from J, leaving 6 bases between them. The CDR3 sequence: CASSLADLNTGELFF. DNA for the CDR3: TGTGCCAGCAGCTTAGCGGACTTGAACACCGGGGAGCTGTTTTTT.

The chain is built from TRBV4-3 and TRBJ2-2; tentatively, D is TRBD1 (5 bases). This CDR3 is 16 amino acids long. Germline CDR1 reads LGHNA; CDR2 reads YSLEER. Between the trimmed V and J ends, which lost 0 bases and 4 bases, there was a span of 12 bases. The CDR3 loop reads CASSQDFARVTGELFF. The CDR3 DNA reads TGCGCCAGCAGCCAAGATTTTGCCAGGGTCACCGGGGAGCTGTTTTTT.

The rearrangement joins TRBV5-1 to TRBJ2-7; TRBD2 agrees at 7 bases. The CDR3 sequence is 14 residues long. CDR1 is SGHRS and CDR2 is YFSETQ in the germline V gene. Trimming took 4 bases from V and 1 from J; bases not matched to a gene: 5. CDR3 nucleotide sequence: TGCGCCAGCAGCCGGACGGGACTATCCTACGAGCAGTACTTC. Translation gives CASSRTGLSYEQYF.

This rearrangement joins TRBV7-2 to TRBJ1-2; 8 bases are a match to TRBD1. Germline values: CDR1 SGHTA, CDR2 FQGNSA. The length of the CDR3 is 14 residues. Unmatched junction bases numbered 8, after V lost 6 bases and J lost 5 bases. CDR3 loop: CASSYGQGEYGYTF. CDR3 bases: TGTGCCAGCAGTTACGGACAGGGAGAGTATGGCTACACCTTC.

This clone was detected once. J is TRBJ2-3 and V is TRBV5-1; TRBD2 aligns across 13 bases. The CDR3 contains 17 residues. The V gene end was trimmed by 0 bases and the J gene end by 3 bases; junction bases not matched to a gene: 4. The germline CDR1 and CDR2 sequences are SGHRS and YFSETQ. This CDR3 reads CASSLGTSGSVTDTQYF. Here the CDR3 DNA reads TGCGCCAGCAGCTTGGGGACTAGCGGGAGCGTGACAGATACGCAGTATTTT. Full variable domain (rest looked up from reference TRBV5-1 and TRBJ2-3): KAGVTQTPRYLIKTRGQQVTLSCSPISGHRSVSWYQQTPGQGLQFLFEYFSETQRNKGNFPGRFSGRQFSNSRSEMNVSTLELGDSALYLCASSLGTSGSVTDTQYFGPGTRLTVL.

The chain recombines TRBV15 with TRBJ2-6; 8 nucleotides line up with TRBD1. This CDR3 has 21 amino acids. The J segment lost 4 bases and the V segment lost 0 bases, leaving 17 bases of the junction unmatched. The V gene's germline CDR1 is LNHNV and CDR2 YYDKDF (reference sequence). DNA for the CDR3: TGTGCCACCAGCAGAGATCGGGGGCAGGGGGCGCTTCTTGCCGGGGCCAACGTCCTGACTTTC. Translated, it gives CATSRDRGQGALLAGANVLTF.

On this clone: Other DNA variants within this sample encode the same CDR3. The CDR3, as DNA: TGTGCCAGCAGCTTAGCACGGCGAGAGACCCAGTACTTC. This sequence encodes CASSLARRETQYF. The chain links TRBV7-2 to TRBJ2-5; D gene unclear. The CDR3 length is 13 residues. Germline V gene sequence: CDR1 SGHTA, CDR2 FQGNSA. Trimming pared 0 bases from V and 4 bases from J, leaving 6 bases between.

Notes on this clone: The sample has other DNA sequences that encode this CDR3 too. This chain links TRBV30 with TRBJ1-1; D unclear. In germline, CDR1 is GTSNPN, CDR2 SVGIG (reference sequence). This CDR3 has 13 residues. With 3 bases removed from V and 2 bases from J, the gap between germline ends came to 10 bases. CDR3 nucleotide sequence: TGTGCCTGGAGCCCAGCTCGAAACACTGAAGCTTTCTTT. Its translation is CAWSPARNTEAFF. Combining the CDR3 with reference TRBV30 and TRBJ1-1 gives the whole variable domain SQTIHQWPATLVQPVGSPLSLECTVEGTSNPNLYWYRQAAGRGLQLLFYSVGIGQISSEVPQNLSASRPQDRQFILSSKKLLLSDSGFYLCAWSPARNTEAFFGQGTRLTVV.

Remarks on this clone: The same CDR3 also results from other DNA sequences found in this sample. The chain combines TRBV7-2 with TRBJ1-5, with D unresolved. Germline CDR1 reads SGHTA; CDR2 reads FQGNSA. The V end was cut by 1 base, the J end by 4 bases, with 5 bases between. CDR3 length equals 13 residues. This CDR3 reads CASSLVRNQPQHF. The CDR3 bases are TGTGCCAGCAGCTTAGTCCGGAATCAGCCCCAGCATTTT.

CDR3 sequence (DNA): TGCGCCAGCAGTTTCCGGGCTGTCGGTCAAGAGACCCAGTACTTC. Its protein product is CASSFRAVGQETQYF. This chain links TRBV5-1 with TRBJ2-5; D gene uncertain. The CDR3 covers 15 residues. V was shortened by 5 bases and J by 2 bases, with 16 bases between the two germline ends. CDR1 and CDR2 from the germline V gene are SGHRS and YFSETQ.

The genes are TRBV7-9 and TRBJ1-5; perhaps TRBD1 as D (6 bases). Germline V gene data show CDR1 as SEHNR and CDR2 as FQNEAQ (reference sequence). The CDR3 runs to 13 residues. Trimming took 6 bases from V and 6 from J, leaving 12 bases between them. Written as DNA, the CDR3 is TGTGCCAGCAGTTCAGGGGACGGTCAGCCCCAGCATTTT. It encodes CASSSGDGQPQHF.

The sample holds a few counts of this clone. The CDR3 region is CASKPPGTGNTGELFF. For the CDR3, the DNA is TGTGCCAGTAAGCCCCCGGGGACAGGGAACACCGGGGAGCTGTTTTTT. This sequence joins TRBV19 and TRBJ2-2, with 8 positions matching TRBD1. The junction had 8 bases not matched to a gene; V was cut back by 7 bases and J by 1 base. Germline assignment: CDR1 LNHDA and CDR2 SQIVND (reference sequence). CDR3 length: 16 amino acids.

The CDR3: CASSERGQETSTDTQYF. DNA for the CDR3: TGTGCCAGCAGTGAACGGGGACAGGAGACTAGCACAGATACGCAGTATTTT. V and J are TRBV2 and TRBJ2-3; 8 nucleotides align to TRBD1. V lost 2 bases and J lost 0; bases outside the gene matches: 7. Germline CDR1 and CDR2: SNHLY and FYNNEI. This CDR3 comprises 17 residues. The complete variable domain, with remaining parts taken from reference TRBV2 and TRBJ2-3, reads EPEVTQTPSHQVTQMGQEVILRCVPISNHLYFYWYRQILGQKVEFLVSFYNNEISEKSEIFDDQFSVERPDGSNFTLKIRSTKLEDSAMYFCASSERGQETSTDTQYFGPGTRLTVL.

This clone was recorded only once. This CDR3 is CASRLQGASSYNEQFF. CDR3 nucleotide sequence: TGTGCCAGCAGACTACAGGGGGCTAGCTCCTACAATGAGCAGTTCTTC. The genes are TRBV28 and TRBJ2-1; 9 bases are a match to TRBD1. J lost 0 bases, V lost 6 bases, and 6 bases had no gene match. The germline V gene encodes CDR1 MDHEN and CDR2 SYDVKM. The CDR3 runs to 16 residues.